These 2 T cell receptor beta chains share one sample of origin, sequenced in a study of OX40 agonist ivuxolimab in advanced cancers. The repertoire was sequenced with immunoSEQ multiplex PCR; TCRdb's copy has only in-frame clones and lacks some. Of around 97,000 clones listed, under 90% are singletons. The input for sequencing was CD4+ or CD8+ T cells sorted from blood, taken in a trial of the OX40 agonist ivuxolimab. The receptors derive from an adult with an advanced solid tumor such as melanoma, head and neck, liver or kidney cancer.

The chain couples TRBV7-9 to TRBJ1-2; weak D call: TRBD1 (6 bases). CDR1 and CDR2 (germline): SEHNR, FQNEAQ (reference sequence). Trimming took 8 bases from V and 4 from J, leaving 14 bases between them. The CDR3 runs to 13 residues. This chain's CDR3 is CASRGAGSYGYTF. CDR3 in DNA: TGTGCCAGCCGGGGGGCCGGTAGCTATGGCTACACCTTC.

Written as DNA, the CDR3 is TGTGCCAGCAAGGTATTCGGGGGGGCCTACGAGCAGTACTTC. Amino acid sequence: CASKVFGGAYEQYF. The rearrangement joins TRBV2 to TRBJ2-7; 8 nucleotides line up with TRBD2. The CDR3 extends over 14 amino acids. The ends lost 7 bases at V and 2 bases at J; junction bases unmatched: 7. CDR1 and CDR2 from the germline V gene are SNHLY and FYNNEI.